A single sample gave rise to the 3 T cell receptor beta chains below, sequenced in a study of cytomegalovirus exposure and HLA in healthy donors. PCR was performed using 60 Vbeta and 13 Jbeta primers. The repertoire was sequenced with immunoSEQ multiplex PCR; TCRdb's copy has only in-frame clones and lacks some. The repertoire table contains approximately 38,000 clones. Source material: PBMCs. These receptors all stem from a man aged 30-40 years in good health and CMV-seronegative.

This chain links TRBV7-9 with TRBJ2-7, with TRBD2 matching over 12 bases. The V and J ends lost 5 bases and 2 bases, in that order; junction bases with no gene match: 1. Germline CDR1 is SEHNR and CDR2 is FQNEAQ (reference sequence). The CDR3 consists of 14 residues. CDR3 residues: CASSPSGRAYEQYF. CDR3 DNA: TGTGCCAGCAGCCCTAGCGGGAGGGCCTACGAGCAGTACTTC.

V is TRBV29-1 and J is TRBJ2-7; TRBD2 agrees at 8 bases. The ends lost 2 bases at V and 2 bases at J; junction bases unmatched: 11. The CDR3 spans 16 residues. Germline CDR1 reads SQVTM; CDR2 reads ANQGSEA. The CDR3 bases are TGCAGCGTTGAAACTAGCGGAGGGTTCGGCGCCTACGAGCAGTACTTC. Translation: CSVETSGGFGAYEQYF.

The rearrangement links TRBV6-5 to TRBJ1-1; D is perhaps TRBD1 (5 bases). In germline, CDR1 is MNHEY, CDR2 SVGAGI. The CDR3 runs 14 residues. The V end was cut by 6 bases, the J end by 4 bases, with 15 bases between. CDR3 sequence: CASSYQGLGTEAFF. The CDR3, as DNA: TGTGCCAGCAGCTATCAGGGTCTCGGCACTGAAGCTTTCTTT.